The next 27 T cell receptor beta chains were all read from a single sample in a study of vaccination and CD4 T cells after COVID-19 (dated by TCRdb to between 2021 and 2023). Read against the paper, the sample's treatment or condition label means: roughly 11-day PBMC culture with coronavirus spike peptide pools or control peptides (ViraFEST assay). The library relied on PCR. The sequencer was an Illumina iSeq 100. TCR sequencing of DNA from cultured CD4+ T cells used the Oncomine TCR Beta short-read assay at the Johns Hopkins FTIC core. In-frame beta chains were kept once TCRdb had trimmed the public reads at Q25 with fastp and called clones with MiXCR. Every entry covers one CDR3 protein and lists the most common genes and DNA from its rows. The sample includes about 22,000 distinct CDR3 sequences, with about 30% observed a single time. Roughly an eighth of the sample is in the top ten clones. For these TCRs, the target antigens are not known.

Sequencing used cultured CD4+ T cells from blood. The receptors here all came from a human donor with COVID-19.

The V gene is TRBV11-3, the J gene TRBJ2-5; 9 nucleotides align to TRBD2. The CDR3 is 16 amino acids. Germline loops: CDR1 SGHNT, CDR2 YENEEA. The trim removed 1 base at V and 2 bases at J, leaving 5 bases unmatched. CDR3 residues: CASSLGGLAGQETQYF. CDR3 nucleotide sequence: TGTGCCAGCAGCTTAGGAGGTCTAGCGGGGCAAGAGACCCAGTACTTC.

This clonotype appeared a few times. V is TRBV6-1 and J is TRBJ1-5, with 7 bases aligning to TRBD1. The germline CDR1 and CDR2 sequences are MNHNS and SASEGT. V lost 7 bases, J lost 3 bases, and 9 bases stayed unmatched. This CDR3 contains 15 residues. The CDR3 DNA follows: TGTGCCAGCATGGGGTCGGGACAGATCAATCAGCCCCAGCATTTT. This encodes CASMGSGQINQPQHF.

There are a few counts of this clonotype. V is TRBV2 and J is TRBJ2-2, with TRBD1 matching 8 bases. The CDR3 is 17 residues long. The germline V gene encodes CDR1 SNHLY and CDR2 FYNNEI. Germline trimming cut 5 bases from V and 1 base from J; bases unmatched to any gene: 9. The CDR3 region has the DNA TGTGCCAGCAGTTCGATTCCCGACAGGGGGAACACCGGGGAGCTGTTTTTT. Translating gives CASSSIPDRGNTGELFF.

The rearrangement joins TRBV4-1 to TRBJ2-7; 8 nucleotides align to TRBD1. This CDR3 has 16 residues. V was pared by 5 bases and J by 4 bases, with 13 bases of the junction left unmatched. CDR1 is MGHRA, CDR2 YSYEKL, per germline. The CDR3 DNA reads as TGCGCCAGCAGCACCCCCGGGACAGGTCCGGGATACGAGCAGTACTTC. It translates to CASSTPGTGPGYEQYF.

Only a few counts were recorded for this clonotype. The chain employs TRBV18 and TRBJ2-5; D not certain. CDR1 is KGHSH, CDR2 LQKENI, per germline. The CDR3 has 13 residues. V was cut by 0 bases and J by 4 bases, with 6 bases left in between. CDR3 sequence (DNA): TGTGCCAGCTCACCACCGTTTGGAGAGACCCAGTACTTC. Translating it yields CASSPPFGETQYF.

This clonotype was recorded a few times. In nucleotides, the CDR3 is TGTGCCAGCTCACCGGACAGGGGAGGGAATCAGCCCCAGCATTTT. Translation gives CASSPDRGGNQPQHF. This chain connects TRBV18 to TRBJ1-5; 9 bases are shared with TRBD1. V was clipped by 3 bases and J by 4 bases; unmatched bases: 4. Germline loops: CDR1 KGHSH, CDR2 LQKENI. CDR3 length: 15 amino acids.

The rearrangement uses TRBV7-3 and TRBJ2-4; 9 nucleotides align to TRBD1. This CDR3 region has 15 residues. Germline V gene data show CDR1 as SGHTA and CDR2 as FQGTGA. Unmatched junction bases numbered 8, after V lost 5 bases and J lost 6 bases. The CDR3 loop reads CASSPRTGVGNIQYF. The CDR3 DNA sequence: TGTGCCAGCAGCCCGAGGACAGGGGTGGGAAACATTCAGTACTTC. Looking up the rest from reference TRBV7-3 and TRBJ2-4 gives the full variable domain: GAGVSQTPSNKVTEKGKYVELRCDPISGHTALYWYRQSLGQGPEFLIYFQGTGAADDSGLPNDRFFAVRPEGSVSTLKIQRTERGDSAVYLCASSPRTGVGNIQYFGAGTRLSVL.

This clonotype has just one count. The chain employs TRBV5-4 and TRBJ1-1; D perhaps matches TRBD1 (6 bases). The CDR3 runs 15 residues. Trimming took 0 bases from V and 4 from J, leaving 13 bases between them. CDR1 SGHNT and CDR2 YYREEE come from the germline V gene (reference sequence). CDR3 sequence (DNA): TGTGCCAGCAGCTTGGATTCTGGGACACGCACTGAAGCTTTCTTT. It translates to CASSLDSGTRTEAFF.

The V and J genes are TRBV19 and TRBJ2-7; 9 bases match TRBD2. CDR1 and CDR2 (germline): LNHDA, SQIVND (reference sequence). The CDR3 is 17 amino acids. V was clipped by 5 bases and J by 7 bases; unmatched bases: 18. The CDR3 here is CASSAGGASGVGREQYF. The CDR3 DNA is TGTGCCAGTAGTGCCGGAGGGGCTAGCGGGGTTGGGAGGGAGCAGTACTTC.

The chain couples TRBV12-3 or TRBV12-4 to TRBJ1-5, with unresolved D. V was shortened by 8 bases and J by 0 bases, with 20 bases between the two germline ends. This CDR3 contains 17 residues. CDR3 sequence: CASREGGEGYSNQPQHF. CDR3 DNA sequence: TGTGCCAGCCGCGAGGGCGGCGAAGGTTATAGCAATCAGCCCCAGCATTTT.

With respect to this clonotype: An end of the junction differs from the germline gene, which may be a read error. The rearrangement uses TRBV6-1 and TRBJ1-2; D perhaps matches TRBD1 (5 bases). The length of the CDR3 is 14 residues. Germline V lookup: CDR1 MNHNS, CDR2 SASEGT. The CDR3 protein is CASSRGPDNYDYTF. CDR3 nucleotide sequence: TGTGCCAGCAGTAGGGGACCGGATAACTATGACTACACCTTC.

V is TRBV24-1 and J is TRBJ2-1; 7 bases match TRBD1. V lost 5 bases to trimming and J lost 6 bases; unmatched junction nucleotides: 9. Germline V gene data show CDR1 as KGHDR and CDR2 as SFDVKD. CDR3 length: 15 residues. The CDR3: CATSGGQELTNEQFF. Here the CDR3 DNA reads TGTGCCACCAGTGGCGGACAGGAACTAACCAATGAGCAGTTCTTC.

The chain links TRBV5-4 to TRBJ2-2; 7 nucleotides align to TRBD1. Germline CDR1 is SGHNT and CDR2 is YYREEE (reference sequence). This CDR3 has 17 amino acids. V lost 4 bases and J lost 2; bases outside the gene matches: 11. CDR3 sequence (DNA): TGTGCCAGCAGCCCCGAGACCGGGACAGCAAACACCGGGGAGCTGTTTTTT. It encodes CASSPETGTANTGELFF.

This clonotype occurred a few times. The chain carries TRBV19 and TRBJ2-7; D may be TRBD2 (5 bases). With 1 base removed from V and 3 bases from J, the gap between germline ends came to 13 bases. The CDR3 loop spans 15 amino acids. The germline V gene encodes CDR1 LNHDA and CDR2 SQIVND (reference sequence). The CDR3 coding sequence is TGTGCCAGTAGTATAGTCGAGGGTTCGATCTACGAGCAGTACTTC. It encodes CASSIVEGSIYEQYF. Together with reference TRBV19 and TRBJ2-7, the CDR3 gives the full variable domain: DGGITQSPKYLFRKEGQNVTLSCEQNLNHDAMYWYRQDPGQGLRLIYYSQIVNDFQKGDIAEGYSVSREKKESFPLTVTSAQKNPTAFYLCASSIVEGSIYEQYFGPGTRLTVT.

In this sample, this clonotype turned up a few times. The chain uses TRBV6-5 and TRBJ2-5; the match to TRBD2 covers 13 bases. From germline, CDR1 is MNHEY and CDR2 SVGAGI. CDR3 length: 18 amino acids. J was trimmed by 6 bases and V by 0 bases; bases with no gene match: 10. The CDR3 DNA is TGTGCCAGCAGTTACTCGTCGACTAGCGGGGGGTGGGGCAAGACCCAGTACTTC. The encoded protein is CASSYSSTSGGWGKTQYF.

The chain carries TRBV6-1 and TRBJ1-5; 7 nucleotides align to TRBD1. V dropped 5 bases and J dropped 0; count of bases not matched to a gene: 10. CDR3 size: 17 residues. The germline CDR1 and CDR2 sequences are MNHNS and SASEGT. The CDR3 sequence: CASSRSGTDYSNQPQHF. CDR3 nucleotides: TGTGCCAGCAGTCGAAGCGGGACAGACTATAGCAATCAGCCCCAGCATTTT.

This clonotype appeared a few times. The chain recombines TRBV7-9 with TRBJ2-5; D unclear. CDR3 length: 12 residues. Germline V gene lookup returns CDR1 SEHNR and CDR2 FQNEAQ (reference sequence). V gave up 8 bases and J gave up 5 bases, with 12 bases separating them. The CDR3 spells CASGGVDETQYF. The CDR3 DNA reads TGTGCCAGCGGTGGTGTCGATGAGACCCAGTACTTC.

This CDR3 is CASSRDYNEQFF. For the CDR3, the DNA is TGTGCCAGCAGCAGGGATTACAATGAGCAGTTCTTC. The gene calls are TRBV5-4 and TRBJ2-1; D not resolved. The CDR3 is 12 amino acids. The germline gives CDR1 SGHNT, CDR2 YYREEE (reference sequence). Trimming took 4 bases from V and 4 from J, leaving 6 bases between them. Full variable domain (remainder filled in from reference TRBV5-4 and TRBJ2-1): ETGVTQSPTHLIKTRGQQVTLRCSSQSGHNTVSWYQQALGQGPQFIFQYYREEENGRGNFPPRFSGLQFPNYSSELNVNALELDDSALYLCASSRDYNEQFFGPGTRLTVL.

The chain uses TRBV27 and TRBJ1-2; the D gene is possibly TRBD1 (6 bases). Germline loops: CDR1 MNHEY, CDR2 SMNVEV (reference sequence). This CDR3 is 14 amino acids long. The germline V and J ends were trimmed by 4 bases and 7 bases, with 16 bases remaining between them. In DNA, the CDR3 is TGTGCCAGCAGTTCGGAATGGGGGGCCGGTGGCTACACCTTC. This gives the protein CASSSEWGAGGYTF.

There are a few counts of this clonotype. This sequence joins TRBV10-3 and TRBJ1-2, with D perhaps matching TRBD1 (6 bases). V lost 11 bases to trimming and J lost 4 bases, with 17 bases between them. The CDR3 runs to 13 residues. Germline assignment: CDR1 ENHRY and CDR2 SYGVKD. CDR3 residues: CAATQGGLYGYTF. The CDR3 DNA reads TGTGCCGCGACACAGGGAGGTCTCTATGGCTACACCTTC.

The V and J genes are TRBV24-1 and TRBJ2-7, with 8 nucleotides matching TRBD1. The CDR3 is made up of 15 amino acids. CDR1 KGHDR and CDR2 SFDVKD come from the germline V gene. Trimming took 2 bases from V and 0 from J; bases not matched to a gene: 2. The DNA for the CDR3 is TGTGCCACCAGTGATTCGACAGGGGACTCCTACGAGCAGTACTTC. It encodes CATSDSTGDSYEQYF.

The chain links TRBV5-3 to TRBJ2-3, with 7 bases aligning to TRBD2. Being an ORF, TRBV5-3 has a function that is uncertain. The V segment lost 8 bases and the J segment 13 bases; nucleotides outside the gene matches: 10. This CDR3 has 11 residues. The CDR3 sequence: CASRLGGTKYF. DNA of the CDR3: TGTGCCAGCAGGCTCGGGGGGACGAAGTATTTT.

This chain connects TRBV4-1 to TRBJ1-4; 8 nucleotides align to TRBD1. This CDR3 contains 15 residues. Germline-derived CDR1 and CDR2 are MGHRA and YSYEKL. V shed 4 bases, J shed 5 bases, and the junction held 6 bases outside the gene matches. The CDR3 sequence is CASSPDRGGNEKLFF. CDR3 nucleotide sequence: TGCGCCAGCAGCCCCGACAGGGGAGGGAATGAAAAACTGTTTTTT.

This clonotype turned up a few times. The rearrangement links TRBV5-1 to TRBJ1-5, with TRBD1 matching over 7 bases. This CDR3 is built from 15 residues. V dropped 0 bases and J dropped 3; count of bases not matched to a gene: 3. CDR1 SGHRS and CDR2 YFSETQ come from the germline V gene. The CDR3 spells CASSLEGTDNQPQHF. The CDR3 nucleotides read TGCGCCAGCAGCTTGGAGGGGACAGACAATCAGCCCCAGCATTTT.

As concerns this clonotype: Relative to the germline gene, one junction end is altered; a read error may explain this. The chain links TRBV7-2 to TRBJ2-7; a weak D match, TRBD2 (6 bases). Germline loops: CDR1 SGHTA, CDR2 FQGNSA. CDR3 length equals 13 residues. CDR3 region: CASSPGEVAGVNF. The CDR3 region has the DNA TGTGCCAGCAGCCCCGGGGAGGTGGCGGGCGTCAACTTC.

The V and J genes are TRBV12-3 or TRBV12-4 and TRBJ1-2; tentative D call: TRBD1 (5 bases). Trimming cost V 2 bases and J 6 bases, with 10 bases left between them. CDR3 size: 13 residues. The CDR3 sequence is CASSLLGGDGYTF. CDR3 in DNA: TGTGCCAGCAGTTTACTGGGGGGTGATGGCTACACCTTC.

This clonotype has just a few counts. V gene TRBV20-1 combines with J gene TRBJ2-4; TRBD1 matches at 8 bases. There are 11 residues in the CDR3. From germline, CDR1 is DFQATT and CDR2 SNEGSKA (reference sequence). The CDR3 spells CSGQGSNIQYF. CDR3 DNA sequence: TGCAGCGGACAGGGCTCAAACATTCAGTACTTC.